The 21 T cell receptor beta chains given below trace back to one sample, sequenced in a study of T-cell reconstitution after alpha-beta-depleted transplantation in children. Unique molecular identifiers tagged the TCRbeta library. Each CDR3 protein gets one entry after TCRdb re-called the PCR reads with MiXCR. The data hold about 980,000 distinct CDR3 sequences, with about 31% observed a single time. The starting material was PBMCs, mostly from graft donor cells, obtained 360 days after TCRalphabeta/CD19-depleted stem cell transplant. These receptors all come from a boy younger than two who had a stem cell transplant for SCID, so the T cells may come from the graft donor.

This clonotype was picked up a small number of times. The DNA of the CDR3 is TGTGCCAGCAGTTTAGGGACAGGGTTTTCACCCCTCCACTTT. Translating it yields CASSLGTGFSPLHF. V is TRBV12-3 or TRBV12-4 and J is TRBJ1-6, with TRBD1 matching 8 bases. The CDR3 length is 14 residues. V dropped 1 base and J dropped 9; count of bases not matched to a gene: 2.

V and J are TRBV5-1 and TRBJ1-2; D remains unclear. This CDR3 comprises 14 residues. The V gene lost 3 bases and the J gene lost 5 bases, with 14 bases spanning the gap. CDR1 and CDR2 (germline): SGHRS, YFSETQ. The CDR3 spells CASSYTTSAYGYTF. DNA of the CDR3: TGCGCCAGCAGCTACACGACGTCAGCTTATGGCTACACCTTC.

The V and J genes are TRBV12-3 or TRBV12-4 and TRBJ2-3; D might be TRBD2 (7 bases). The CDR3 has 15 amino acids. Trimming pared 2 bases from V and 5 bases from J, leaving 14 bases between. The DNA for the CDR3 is TGTGCCAGCAGTTTACGGGGGGCAGTCAAAGATACGCAGTATTTT. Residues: CASSLRGAVKDTQYF.

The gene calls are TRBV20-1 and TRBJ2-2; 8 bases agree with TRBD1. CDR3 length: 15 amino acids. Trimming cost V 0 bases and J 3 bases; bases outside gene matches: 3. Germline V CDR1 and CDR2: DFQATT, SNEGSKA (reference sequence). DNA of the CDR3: TGCAGTGCTAGAGATGTACAGGGGGACACCGGGGAGCTGTTTTTT. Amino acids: CSARDVQGDTGELFF.

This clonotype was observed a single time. In DNA form, the CDR3 reads TGTGCCAGCAAAACTAGCGGGGGGGCGTGGGAGACCCAGTACTTC. The encoded protein is CASKTSGGAWETQYF. This chain uses TRBV28 with TRBJ2-5; 13 nucleotides line up with TRBD2. V lost 7 bases and J lost 5; bases outside the gene matches: 7. The CDR3 length is 15 residues. Germline values: CDR1 MDHEN, CDR2 SYDVKM.

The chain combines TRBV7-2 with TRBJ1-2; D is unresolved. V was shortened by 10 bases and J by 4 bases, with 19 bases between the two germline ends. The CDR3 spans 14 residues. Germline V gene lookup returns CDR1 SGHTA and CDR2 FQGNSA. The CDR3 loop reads CAISARRAFYGYTF. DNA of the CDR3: TGTGCCATCAGTGCCAGGCGAGCTTTCTATGGCTACACCTTC.

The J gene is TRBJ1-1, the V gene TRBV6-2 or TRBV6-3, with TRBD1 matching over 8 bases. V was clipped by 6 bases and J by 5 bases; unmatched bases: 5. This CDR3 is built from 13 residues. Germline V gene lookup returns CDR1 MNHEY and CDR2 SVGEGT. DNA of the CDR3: TGTGCCAGCAGGCCGGACAGGGCTACTGAAGCTTTCTTT. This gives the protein CASRPDRATEAFF.

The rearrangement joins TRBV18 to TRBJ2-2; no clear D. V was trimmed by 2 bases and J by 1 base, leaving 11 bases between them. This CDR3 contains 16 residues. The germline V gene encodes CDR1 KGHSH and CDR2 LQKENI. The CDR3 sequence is CASSPYLKGNTGELFF. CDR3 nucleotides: TGTGCCAGCTCACCATATCTGAAAGGGAACACCGGGGAGCTGTTTTTT.

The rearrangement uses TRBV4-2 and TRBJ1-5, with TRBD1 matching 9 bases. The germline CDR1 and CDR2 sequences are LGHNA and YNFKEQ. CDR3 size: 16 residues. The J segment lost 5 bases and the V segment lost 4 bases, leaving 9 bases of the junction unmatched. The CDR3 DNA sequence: TGTGCCAGCAGCCGTGGGACCGGACAGGGGCATCAGCCCCAGCATTTT. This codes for CASSRGTGQGHQPQHF.

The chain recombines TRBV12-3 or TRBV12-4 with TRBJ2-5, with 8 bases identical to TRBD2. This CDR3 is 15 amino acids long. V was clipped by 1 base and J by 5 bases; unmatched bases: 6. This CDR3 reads CASSLEGLAVETQYF. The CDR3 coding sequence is TGTGCCAGCAGTTTAGAAGGACTAGCTGTGGAGACCCAGTACTTC.

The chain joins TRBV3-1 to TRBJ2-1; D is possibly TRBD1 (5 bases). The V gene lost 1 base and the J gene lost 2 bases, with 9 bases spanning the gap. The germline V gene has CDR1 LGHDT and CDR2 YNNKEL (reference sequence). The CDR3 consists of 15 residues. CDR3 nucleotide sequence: TGTGCCAGCAGCCAAGGACAGTCCGCCTACAATGAGCAGTTCTTC. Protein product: CASSQGQSAYNEQFF.

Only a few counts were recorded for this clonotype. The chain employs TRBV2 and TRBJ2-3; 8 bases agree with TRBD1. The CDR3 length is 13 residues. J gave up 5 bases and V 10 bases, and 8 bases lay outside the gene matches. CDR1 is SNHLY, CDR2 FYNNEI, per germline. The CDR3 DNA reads TGTGCCACCGCGACAGGGGCGGTAGATACGCAGTATTTT. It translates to CATATGAVDTQYF.

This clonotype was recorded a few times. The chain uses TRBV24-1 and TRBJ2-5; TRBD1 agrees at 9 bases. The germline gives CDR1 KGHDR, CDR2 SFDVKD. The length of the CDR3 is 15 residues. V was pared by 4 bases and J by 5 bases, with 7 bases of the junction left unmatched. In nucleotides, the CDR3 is TGTGCCACCAGTGACACAGGGGGCTCCAGGGAGACCCAGTACTTC. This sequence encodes CATSDTGGSRETQYF.

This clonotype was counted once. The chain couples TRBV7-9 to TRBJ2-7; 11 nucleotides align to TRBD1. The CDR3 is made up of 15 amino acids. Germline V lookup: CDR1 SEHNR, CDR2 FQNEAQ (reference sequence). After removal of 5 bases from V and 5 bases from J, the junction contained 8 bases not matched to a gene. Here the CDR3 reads CASSQGTGGIHEQYF. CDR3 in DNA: TGTGCCAGCAGCCAGGGGACAGGGGGGATCCACGAGCAGTACTTC.

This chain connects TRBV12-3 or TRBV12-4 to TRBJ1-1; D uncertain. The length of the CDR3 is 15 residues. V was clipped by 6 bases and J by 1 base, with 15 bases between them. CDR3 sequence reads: CASSPRERGNTEAFF. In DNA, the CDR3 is TGTGCCAGCAGCCCGAGGGAGCGAGGGAACACTGAAGCTTTCTTT.

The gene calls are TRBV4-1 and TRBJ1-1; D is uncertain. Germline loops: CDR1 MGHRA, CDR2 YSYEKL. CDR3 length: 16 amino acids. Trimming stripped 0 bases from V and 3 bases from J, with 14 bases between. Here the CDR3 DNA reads TGCGCCAGCAGCCAAGATCCTATCGGGAGGGACACTGAAGCTTTCTTT. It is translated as CASSQDPIGRDTEAFF.

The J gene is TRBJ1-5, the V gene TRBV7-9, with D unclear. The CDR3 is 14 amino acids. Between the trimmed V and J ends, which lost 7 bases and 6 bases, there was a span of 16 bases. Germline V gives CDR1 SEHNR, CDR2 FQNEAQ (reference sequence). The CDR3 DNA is TGTGCCAGCACCGGGCCGGGAGGCGGTCAGCCCCAGCATTTT. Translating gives CASTGPGGGQPQHF.

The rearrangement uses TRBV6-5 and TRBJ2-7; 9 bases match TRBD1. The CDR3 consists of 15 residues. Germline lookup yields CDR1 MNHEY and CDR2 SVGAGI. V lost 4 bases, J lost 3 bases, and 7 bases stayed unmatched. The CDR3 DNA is TGTGCCAGCAGTTTTTCCAAGGACAGGGGCTACGAGCAGTACTTC. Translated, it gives CASSFSKDRGYEQYF.

CDR3 coding DNA: TGCGCCAGCAGCTCCAGGGGGGTCCTTTCCTACAATGAGCAGTTCTTC. Protein product: CASSSRGVLSYNEQFF. The chain recombines TRBV5-1 with TRBJ2-1, with D possibly TRBD1 on 7 matching bases. The CDR3 loop spans 16 amino acids. CDR1 and CDR2 (germline): SGHRS, YFSETQ. Trimming stripped 3 bases from V and 1 base from J, with 14 bases between.

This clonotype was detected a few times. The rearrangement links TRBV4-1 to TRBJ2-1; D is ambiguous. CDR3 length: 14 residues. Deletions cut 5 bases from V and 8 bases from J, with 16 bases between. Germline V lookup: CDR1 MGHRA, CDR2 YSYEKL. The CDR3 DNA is TGCGCCAGCAGCTCGAGAATTCCTAGGGATGAGCAGTTCTTC. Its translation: CASSSRIPRDEQFF.

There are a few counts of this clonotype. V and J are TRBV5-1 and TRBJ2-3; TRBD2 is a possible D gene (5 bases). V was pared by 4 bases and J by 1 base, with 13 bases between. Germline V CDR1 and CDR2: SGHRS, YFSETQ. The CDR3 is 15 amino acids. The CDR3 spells CASSIEGTGTDTQYF. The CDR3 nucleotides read TGCGCCAGCAGCATTGAGGGTACGGGCACAGATACGCAGTATTTT.